One and the same sample provided the 7 T cell receptor beta chains below, sequenced in a study of blood T cell repertoires in COVID-19. Only in-frame clones appear in the TCRdb table, and some are missing; sequencing was by immunoSEQ multiplex PCR. This table holds more than 200,000 clones, 75% to 90% found once. The specimen sequenced was peripheral blood. The source is a man aged 25-40 years with COVID-19, enrolled during active disease.

The chain uses TRBV10-3 and TRBJ2-3; 16 bases match TRBD2. The CDR3 loop spans 19 amino acids. Trimming at V came to 5 bases and at J to 2 bases, leaving 10 bases not matched to a gene. Germline V CDR1 and CDR2: ENHRY, SYGVKD. Here the CDR3 reads CAISPNPGTSGGATDTQYF. The CDR3 DNA sequence: TGTGCCATCAGTCCAAATCCCGGGACTAGCGGGGGGGCCACAGATACGCAGTATTTT.

V and J are TRBV6-5 and TRBJ2-7; 7 bases agree with TRBD1. The CDR3 length is 15 residues. The V gene end was trimmed by 6 bases and the J gene end by 3 bases; junction bases not matched to a gene: 11. Germline V CDR1 and CDR2: MNHEY, SVGAGI. CDR3: CASRGGTVSFYEQYF. The CDR3 nucleotides are TGTGCCAGCAGGGGTGGGACAGTTTCCTTCTACGAGCAGTACTTC.

The J gene is TRBJ2-7, the V gene TRBV27, with TRBD1 identical over 9 bases. This CDR3 is 13 amino acids long. CDR1 and CDR2 (germline): MNHEY, SMNVEV (reference sequence). V gave up 7 bases and J gave up 5 bases; unmatched junction bases: 6. The CDR3 reads CASKQGAVNEQYF. The CDR3 region has the DNA TGTGCCAGCAAACAGGGGGCGGTCAACGAGCAGTACTTC.

The chain carries TRBV5-1 and TRBJ1-2; 9 nucleotides align to TRBD1. Looked up from germline, CDR1 is SGHRS and CDR2 is YFSETQ. V lost 0 bases and J lost 4; bases outside the gene matches: 1. This CDR3 contains 14 residues. The CDR3 loop is CASSLGTGAYGYTF. CDR3 in DNA: TGCGCCAGCAGCTTGGGGACAGGGGCCTATGGCTACACCTTC.

The chain combines TRBV7-9 with TRBJ1-2; 7 bases align to TRBD1. J was trimmed by 2 bases and V by 5 bases; bases with no gene match: 5. Germline CDR1 SEHNR, CDR2 FQNEAQ (reference sequence). This CDR3 contains 14 residues. CDR3 amino acids: CASSPPTGNYGYTF. The CDR3, as DNA: TGTGCCAGCAGCCCACCGACAGGGAACTATGGCTACACCTTC.

This clone appeared a single time. The J gene is TRBJ1-2, the V gene TRBV7-2, with 7 bases lining up with TRBD1. Trimming removed 5 bases from V and 5 bases from J; junction bases left unmatched: 11. The CDR3 covers 15 residues. The germline V gene has CDR1 SGHTA and CDR2 FQGNSA. Here the CDR3 DNA reads TGTGCCAGCAGCACGCGACAGGGCGAGGGGTATGGCTACACCTTC. Protein: CASSTRQGEGYGYTF.

V is TRBV4-1 and J is TRBJ2-3; TRBD2 agrees at 8 bases. V lost 2 bases to trimming and J lost 2 bases; unmatched junction nucleotides: 9. The CDR3 extends over 17 amino acids. In germline, CDR1 is MGHRA, CDR2 YSYEKL. CDR3 region: CASSQLGAGGYTDTQYF. The CDR3 DNA follows: TGCGCCAGCAGCCAATTGGGGGCGGGAGGATACACAGATACGCAGTATTTT.